The 15 T cell receptor beta chains below all came from one sample that was sequenced in a study of T cells in women clearing cervical HPV infection. The data were produced by immunoSEQ multiplex PCR, yet TCRdb's version contains in-frame clones alone and is incomplete. The sample totals 25,000 to 35,000 clones. Sequencing used blood buffy coat. Source of these receptors: a woman aged 18 to 75 with a cervical HPV16 infection that either progressed to CIN3+ or cleared (not recorded which).

In regard to this clone: The DNA ends 3 residues before the CDR3 does, and the rest of the CDR3 is filled in from the germline J gene. This sequence joins TRBV5-6 and TRBJ2-2; 7 positions agree with TRBD2. From germline, CDR1 is SGHDT and CDR2 YYEEEE. The CDR3 runs to 14 residues. With 2 bases clipped from V and 6 bases from J, the junction kept 4 bases outside the gene matches. CDR3 loop: CASSFVAGAGELFF. The DNA read from the CDR3 is TGTGCCAGCAGCTTTGTCGCGGGGGCCGGGGAG.

Remarks on this clone: The CDR3 is cut off 3 residues early in the read; its end comes from the germline J gene. This chain joins TRBV19 and TRBJ2-2; 14 bases line up with TRBD2. CDR3 length: 16 residues. V lost 5 bases, J lost 6 bases, and 5 bases stayed unmatched. Germline CDR1 LNHDA, CDR2 SQIVND (reference sequence). The sequenced part of the CDR3 DNA is TGTGCCAGTAGTTCCACGGGACTAGCGGGAGCCGGGGAG. Translation gives CASSSTGLAGAGE. The complete CDR3 protein is CASSSTGLAGAGELFF. The full variable domain, completed using reference TRBV19 and TRBJ2-2, is DGGITQSPKYLFRKEGQNVTLSCEQNLNHDAMYWYRQDPGQGLRLIYYSQIVNDFQKGDIAEGYSVSREKKESFPLTVTSAQKNPTAFYLCASSSTGLAGAGELFFGEGSRLTVL.

As for this clone: The read halts 3 residues ahead of the CDR3 end, with the missing end drawn from the germline J gene. This rearrangement joins TRBV6-4 to TRBJ2-2, with 7 bases aligning to TRBD1. Germline CDR1 reads MRHNA; CDR2 reads SNTAGT. This CDR3 comprises 13 residues. V trimming: 5 bases; J trimming: 7 bases; junction bases outside the gene matches: 4. The sequenced CDR3 bases are TGTGCCAGCAGTCCCGGGACAGTCGGGGAG. Residues: CASSPGTVGE. The whole CDR3 protein is CASSPGTVGELFF.

A remark on this clone: The CDR3 is cut off 3 residues early in the read; its end comes from the germline J gene. V is TRBV2 and J is TRBJ2-2, with TRBD1 matching 10 bases. In germline, CDR1 is SNHLY, CDR2 FYNNEI. CDR3 size: 14 residues. CDR3 sequence: CASSAGQGDSPLFF. CDR3 DNA (partial): TGTGCCAGCAGTGCAGGACAGGGGGATTCACCG.

Regarding this clone: The read comes to an end 3 residues before the CDR3 does, leaving the germline J gene to fill in the end. This chain connects TRBV2 to TRBJ2-1, with 7 bases identical to TRBD1. Per the germline V gene, CDR1 is SNHLY and CDR2 is FYNNEI. The ends lost 10 bases at V and 5 bases at J; junction bases unmatched: 11. The CDR3 sequence is 14 residues long. The sequenced CDR3 bases are TGTGCCACCCAAAGATCCGGGACAGACAATGAG. This sequence encodes CATQRSGTDNE. The CDR3 as a whole reads CATQRSGTDNEQFF.

Details on this clone: The read stops 3 residues short of the end of the CDR3; the missing end is completed from the germline J gene. The chain recombines TRBV14 with TRBJ2-4; D is possibly TRBD1 (6 bases). Looked up from germline, CDR1 is SGHDN and CDR2 is FVKESK. Trimming stripped 1 base from V and 0 bases from J, with 22 bases between. CDR3 length: 20 amino acids. The CDR3 sequence: CASSQGEIRPGQIAKNIQYF. The sequenced CDR3 bases are TGTGCCAGCAGCCAAGGAGAAATACGCCCAGGACAGATAGCCAAAAACATT.

In regard to this clone: The CDR3 is cut off 3 residues early in the read; its end comes from the germline J gene. The chain employs TRBV11-2 and TRBJ2-7; a possible D gene is TRBD1 (6 bases). Deletions cut 4 bases from V and 6 bases from J, with 19 bases between. Germline CDR1 is SGHAT and CDR2 is FQNNGV. CDR3 size: 15 residues. This CDR3 reads CASSSTQGTLSEQYF. CDR3 bases read: TGTGCCAGCAGCTCAACGCAGGGGACGCTAAGCGAG.

Turning to this clone: The read finishes 3 residues shy of the CDR3 end, and the germline J gene is used to complete it. The chain uses TRBV28 and TRBJ2-7; 14 bases line up with TRBD2. J gave up 4 bases and V 3 bases, and 8 bases lay outside the gene matches. In germline, CDR1 is MDHEN, CDR2 SYDVKM. The length of the CDR3 is 17 residues. CDR3 region: CASSLPAGTSGRYEQYF. Incomplete CDR3 DNA: TGTGCCAGCAGTTTGCCGGCGGGGACTAGCGGGAGATACGAG. The whole variable domain, filled in from reference TRBV28 and TRBJ2-7, reads DVKVTQSSRYLVKRTGEKVFLECVQDMDHENMFWYRQDPGLGLRLIYFSYDVKMKEKGDIPEGYSVSREKKERFSLILESASTNQTSMYLCASSLPAGTSGRYEQYFGPGTRLTVT.

A word on this clone: The read finishes 3 residues shy of the CDR3 end, and the germline J gene is used to complete it. The chain recombines TRBV18 with TRBJ1-2, with no clear D. The CDR3 is 15 residues long. Germline V gives CDR1 KGHSH, CDR2 LQKENI. CDR3 DNA, as far as it was read: TGTGCCAGCTCACGGAGTTCGGGTGCAGTAGATACC. Translating it yields CASSRSSGAVDT. The complete CDR3 reads CASSRSSGAVDTYTF.

CDR3 sequence reads: CAISATTGPSTDTQYF. Partial CDR3 DNA: TGTGCCATCAGTGCCACTACAGGGCCTAGCACAGATACG. The V and J genes are TRBV10-3 and TRBJ2-3; possibly TRBD1 for D (6 bases). The sequenced fragment ends 3 residues before the CDR3 boundary, so the rest is inferred from the germline J gene. The V gene lost 4 bases and the J gene lost 0 bases, with 14 bases spanning the gap. The germline V gene has CDR1 ENHRY and CDR2 SYGVKD. There are 16 residues in the CDR3.

The CDR3 loop reads CAWSVRGLSSYNEQFF. CDR3 DNA (partial): TGTGCCTGGAGTGTCCGAGGGCTTAGCTCCTACAATGAG. V usage is TRBV30 and J usage is TRBJ2-1; D perhaps matches TRBD2 (5 bases). With the read ending 3 residues before the CDR3 end, the germline J gene is used to fill in that end. The V gene's germline CDR1 is GTSNPN and CDR2 SVGIG (reference sequence). V was pared by 0 bases and J by 0 bases, with 12 bases between. This CDR3 spans 16 amino acids.

Concerning this clone: The read ends 3 residues early relative to the CDR3; the germline J gene fills the gap. The rearrangement links TRBV5-1 to TRBJ2-1; 14 bases are a match to TRBD2. This CDR3 has 15 residues. Trimming at V came to 5 bases and at J to 9 bases, leaving 7 bases not matched to a gene. In germline, CDR1 is SGHRS, CDR2 YFSETQ. The part of the CDR3 DNA that was read is TGCGCCAGCAGTTCACCCGGGACTAGCGGGAGTGAG. It translates to CASSSPGTSGSE. The full CDR3 protein is CASSSPGTSGSEQFF.

Turning to this clone: The read is 3 residues too short to cover the CDR3 end, so that end is filled in from the germline J gene. The chain carries TRBV30 and TRBJ2-4; the D gene is possibly TRBD2 (6 bases). Germline CDR1 GTSNPN, CDR2 SVGIG (reference sequence). The CDR3 is 12 residues long. CDR3 protein: CAWALSGPGQYF. The covered CDR3 bases are TGTGCCTGGGCGCTCAGCGGGCCTGGT.

Points on this clone: The read finishes 3 residues shy of the CDR3 end, and the germline J gene is used to complete it. The J gene is TRBJ1-1, the V gene TRBV2; 9 bases are a match to TRBD1. V shed 7 bases, J shed 0 bases, and the junction held 6 bases outside the gene matches. The CDR3 loop spans 15 amino acids. Germline CDR1 is SNHLY and CDR2 is FYNNEI. The CDR3 sequence is CASMEQGAMNTEAFF. The CDR3 DNA, read in part, is TGTGCCAGCATGGAACAGGGGGCGATGAACACTGAA.

As for this clone: The read falls 3 residues short of the CDR3 end, and the missing part is taken from the germline J gene. V usage is TRBV18 and J usage is TRBJ1-5; D is uncertain. The CDR3 runs to 16 residues. Trimming took off 3 bases at V and 2 bases at J, with 14 bases between the two ends. Germline assignment: CDR1 KGHSH and CDR2 LQKENI. The CDR3 sequence is CASSPRTPGGNQPQHF. CDR3 DNA (partial): TGTGCCAGCTCACCGAGGACTCCTGGGGGCAATCAGCCC. The whole variable domain, remainder taken from reference TRBV18 and TRBJ1-5, is NAGVMQNPRHLVRRRGQEARLRCSPMKGHSHVYWYRQLPEEGLKFMVYLQKENIIDESGMPKERFSAEFPKEGPSILRIQQVVRGDSAAYFCASSPRTPGGNQPQHFGDGTRLSIL.